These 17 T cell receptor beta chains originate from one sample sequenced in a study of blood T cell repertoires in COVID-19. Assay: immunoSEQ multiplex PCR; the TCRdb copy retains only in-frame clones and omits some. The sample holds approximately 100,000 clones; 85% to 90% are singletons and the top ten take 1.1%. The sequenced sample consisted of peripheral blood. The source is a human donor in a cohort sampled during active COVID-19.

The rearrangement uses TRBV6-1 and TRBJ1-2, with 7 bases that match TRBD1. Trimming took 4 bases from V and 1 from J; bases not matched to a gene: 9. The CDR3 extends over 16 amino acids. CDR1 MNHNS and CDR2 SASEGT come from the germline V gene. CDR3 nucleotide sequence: TGTGCCAGCAGTGCCGATCAGAGGGGGCATAACTATGGCTACACCTTC. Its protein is CASSADQRGHNYGYTF.

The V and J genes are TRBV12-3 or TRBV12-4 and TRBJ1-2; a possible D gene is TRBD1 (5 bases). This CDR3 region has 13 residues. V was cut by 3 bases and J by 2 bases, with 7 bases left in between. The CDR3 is CASSLGLNYGYTF. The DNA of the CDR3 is TGTGCCAGCAGTTTGGGACTGAACTATGGCTACACCTTC.

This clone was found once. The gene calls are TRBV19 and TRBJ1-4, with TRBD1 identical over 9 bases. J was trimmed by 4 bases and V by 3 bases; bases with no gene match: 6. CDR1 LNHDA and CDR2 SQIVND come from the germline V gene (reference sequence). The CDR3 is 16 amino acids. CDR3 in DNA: TGTGCCAGTAGTATTTTGGGACAGGGCCTTAATGAAAAACTGTTTTTT. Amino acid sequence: CASSILGQGLNEKLFF.

The CDR3 here is CATSRDFGTGSTTNEKLFF. In DNA form, the CDR3 reads TGTGCCACCAGCAGAGATTTTGGGACAGGGAGCACAACTAATGAAAAACTGTTTTTT. The chain combines TRBV15 with TRBJ1-4; 9 bases match TRBD1. CDR3 size: 19 residues. Germline values: CDR1 LNHNV, CDR2 YYDKDF (reference sequence). J lost 0 bases, V lost 0 bases, and 8 bases had no gene match.

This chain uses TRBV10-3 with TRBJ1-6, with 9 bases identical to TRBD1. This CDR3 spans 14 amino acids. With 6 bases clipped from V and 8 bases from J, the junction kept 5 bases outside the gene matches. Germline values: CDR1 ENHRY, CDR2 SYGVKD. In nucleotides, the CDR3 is TGTGCCATCAGGGGACAGGGAATTGATTCACCCCTCCACTTT. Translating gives CAIRGQGIDSPLHF.

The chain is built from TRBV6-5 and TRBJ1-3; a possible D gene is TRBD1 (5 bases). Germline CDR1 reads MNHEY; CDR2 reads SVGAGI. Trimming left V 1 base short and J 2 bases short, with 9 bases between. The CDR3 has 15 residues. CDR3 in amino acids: CASSYYQGTGNTIYF. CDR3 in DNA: TGTGCCAGCAGTTACTACCAGGGAACTGGAAACACCATATATTTT.

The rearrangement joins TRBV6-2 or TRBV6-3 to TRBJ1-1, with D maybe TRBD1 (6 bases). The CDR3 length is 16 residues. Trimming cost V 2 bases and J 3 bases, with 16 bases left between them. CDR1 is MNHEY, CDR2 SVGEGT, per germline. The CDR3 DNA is TGTGCCAGCAGTTACCGGGACATAGGGGTGCACACTGAAGCTTTCTTT. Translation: CASSYRDIGVHTEAFF.

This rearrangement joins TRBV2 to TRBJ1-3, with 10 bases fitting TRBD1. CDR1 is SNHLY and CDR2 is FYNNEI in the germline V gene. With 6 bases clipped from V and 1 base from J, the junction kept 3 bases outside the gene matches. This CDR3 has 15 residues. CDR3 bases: TGTGCCAGCAGCGGGGACAGGGGTTCTGGAAACACCATATATTTT. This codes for CASSGDRGSGNTIYF.

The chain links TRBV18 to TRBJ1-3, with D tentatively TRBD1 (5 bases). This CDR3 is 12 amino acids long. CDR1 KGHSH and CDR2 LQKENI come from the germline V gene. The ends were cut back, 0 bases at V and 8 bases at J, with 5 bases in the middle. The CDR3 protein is CASSPPGDTIYF. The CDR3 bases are TGTGCCAGCTCACCACCAGGGGACACCATATATTTT.

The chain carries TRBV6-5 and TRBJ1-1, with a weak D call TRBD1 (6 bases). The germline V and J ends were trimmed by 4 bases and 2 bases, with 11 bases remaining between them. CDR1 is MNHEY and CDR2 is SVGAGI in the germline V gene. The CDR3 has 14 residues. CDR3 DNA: TGTGCCAGCAGTTTTGGGGGGGCAAACACTGAAGCTTTCTTT. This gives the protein CASSFGGANTEAFF.

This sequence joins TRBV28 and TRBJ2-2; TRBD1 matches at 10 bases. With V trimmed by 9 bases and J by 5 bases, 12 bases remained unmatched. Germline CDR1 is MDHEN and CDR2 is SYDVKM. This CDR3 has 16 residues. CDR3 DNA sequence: TGTGCCAGTACCGACAGGGGGCAAAGGAGGACCGGGGAGCTGTTTTTT. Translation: CASTDRGQRRTGELFF.

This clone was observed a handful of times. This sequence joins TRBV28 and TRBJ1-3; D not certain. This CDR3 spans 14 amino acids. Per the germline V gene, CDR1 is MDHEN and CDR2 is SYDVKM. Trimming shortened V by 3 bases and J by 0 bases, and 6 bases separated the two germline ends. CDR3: CASSFGSSGNTIYF. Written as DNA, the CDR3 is TGTGCCAGCAGTTTCGGTAGCTCTGGAAACACCATATATTTT.

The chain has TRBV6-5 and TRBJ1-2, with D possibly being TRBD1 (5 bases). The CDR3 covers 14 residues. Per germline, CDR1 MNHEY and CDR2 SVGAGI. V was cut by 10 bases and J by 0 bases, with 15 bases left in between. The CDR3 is CATKQGGTNYGYTF. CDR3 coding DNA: TGTGCCACGAAGCAGGGAGGAACTAACTATGGCTACACCTTC.

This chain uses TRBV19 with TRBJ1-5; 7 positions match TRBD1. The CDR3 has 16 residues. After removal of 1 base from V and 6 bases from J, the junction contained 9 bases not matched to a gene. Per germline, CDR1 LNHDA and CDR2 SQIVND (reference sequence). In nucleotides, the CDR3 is TGTGCCAGTAGTATAGCCACCCTGGGGGACAGTCAGCCCCAGCATTTT. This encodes CASSIATLGDSQPQHF.

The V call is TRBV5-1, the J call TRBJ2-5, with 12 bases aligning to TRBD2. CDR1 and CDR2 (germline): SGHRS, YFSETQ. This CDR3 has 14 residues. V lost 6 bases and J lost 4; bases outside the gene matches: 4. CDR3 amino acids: CASKASGGAETQYF. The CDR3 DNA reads TGCGCCAGCAAGGCTAGCGGGGGGGCAGAGACCCAGTACTTC.

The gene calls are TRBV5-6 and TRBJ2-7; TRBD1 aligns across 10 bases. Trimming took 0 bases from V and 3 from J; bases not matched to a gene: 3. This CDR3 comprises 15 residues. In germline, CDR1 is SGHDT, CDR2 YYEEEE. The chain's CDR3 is CASSLAGTGVYEQYF. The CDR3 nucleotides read TGTGCCAGCAGCTTGGCCGGGACAGGGGTCTACGAGCAGTACTTC.

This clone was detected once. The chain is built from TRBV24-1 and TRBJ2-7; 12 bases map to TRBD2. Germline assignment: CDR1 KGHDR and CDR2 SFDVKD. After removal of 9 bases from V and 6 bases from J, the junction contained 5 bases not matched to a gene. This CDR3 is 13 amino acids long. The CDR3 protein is CATATSGSVEQYF. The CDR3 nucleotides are TGTGCCACCGCGACTAGCGGGAGTGTCGAGCAGTACTTC.